The 14 T cell receptor beta chains below come from one sample, sequenced in a study of T cell repertoires in cytomegalovirus infection. TCRdb used MiXCR to reprocess the reads, holding one entry per CDR3 protein. Of 150,000 to 200,000 distinct CDR3 sequences in the sample, roughly 15% were seen once. Sequencing was performed on CD8+ T cells from PBMCs. The receptors derive from a human donor in good health (CMV status not recorded). Some clones in this sample may be carry-over from other donors' samples.

The chain carries TRBV28 and TRBJ1-2, with a possible D match to TRBD1 (6 bases). CDR1 is MDHEN and CDR2 is SYDVKM in the germline V gene. V was shortened by 0 bases and J by 7 bases, with 12 bases between the two germline ends. This CDR3 has 14 amino acids. The CDR3 protein is CASSLWLGGPGYTF. In nucleotides, the CDR3 is TGTGCCAGCAGTTTATGGTTGGGGGGCCCTGGCTACACCTTC.

This clonotype showed up just a few times. CDR3 region: CASRPPRGGEPSMNTEAFF. CDR3 in DNA: TGTGCCAGCAGGCCTCCCCGGGGAGGGGAGCCTTCCATGAACACTGAAGCTTTCTTT. This chain uses TRBV7-2 with TRBJ1-1, with a weak D call TRBD1 (5 bases). Between the trimmed V and J ends, which lost 6 bases and 0 bases, there was a span of 26 bases. Germline V gives CDR1 SGHTA, CDR2 FQGNSA. There are 19 residues in the CDR3.

The chain uses TRBV7-9 and TRBJ2-7, with D maybe TRBD1 (5 bases). Germline loops: CDR1 SEHNR, CDR2 FQNEAQ (reference sequence). Trimming shortened V by 2 bases and J by 4 bases, and 12 bases separated the two germline ends. This CDR3 spans 14 amino acids. CDR3 nucleotide sequence: TGTGCCAGCAGCTTACTTGGACATCCTTACGAGCAGTACTTC. It specifies CASSLLGHPYEQYF.

In regard to this clonotype: A read error may account for a junction end that differs from germline. The chain has TRBV12-3 or TRBV12-4 and TRBJ2-3; D gene uncertain. CDR3 length: 11 amino acids. This CDR3 is CASCLSTQQYF. CDR3 sequence (DNA): TGTGCCAGCTGTTTATCCACGCAGCAGTATTTT.

In its sample, this clonotype was seen many times. The genes are TRBV7-2 and TRBJ1-3; maybe TRBD1 (5 bases). V lost 2 bases to trimming and J lost 0 bases, with 11 bases between them. The CDR3 loop spans 16 amino acids. Germline lookup yields CDR1 SGHTA and CDR2 FQGNSA. CDR3 bases: TGTGCCAGCAGCTTAACGACAGTTTACTCTGGAAACACCATATATTTT. Its translation is CASSLTTVYSGNTIYF.

This clonotype was counted only a few times. This chain joins TRBV7-8 and TRBJ2-1, with D perhaps matching TRBD2 (7 bases). Germline CDR1 reads SGHVS; CDR2 reads FQNEAQ. The V end lost 1 base, the J end lost 0 bases, and 13 bases lay between the germline ends. The CDR3 runs 17 residues. CDR3: CASSLEGGAPSYNEQFF. The CDR3 DNA reads TGTGCCAGCAGCTTAGAGGGGGGGGCGCCCTCCTACAATGAGCAGTTCTTC.

The chain has TRBV4-3 and TRBJ2-2, with D possibly being TRBD2 (6 bases). The ends were cut back, 2 bases at V and 1 base at J, with 11 bases in the middle. This CDR3 contains 16 residues. CDR1 and CDR2 (germline): LGHNA, YSLEER. The CDR3 loop is CASSQLRGLNTGELFF. Written as DNA, the CDR3 is TGCGCCAGCAGCCAACTCCGGGGGTTGAACACCGGGGAGCTGTTTTTT.

A few counts support this clonotype. The chain carries TRBV7-9 and TRBJ1-1, with D perhaps matching TRBD1 (5 bases). Germline CDR1 SEHNR, CDR2 FQNEAQ (reference sequence). The ends were cut back, 5 bases at V and 1 base at J, with 14 bases in the middle. CDR3 length equals 15 residues. Here the CDR3 reads CASSRGTASNTEAFF. CDR3 DNA: TGTGCCAGCAGCCGAGGGACCGCTTCGAACACTGAAGCTTTCTTT.

This clonotype has a handful of counts. The V gene is TRBV11-2, the J gene TRBJ2-3; 9 bases fit TRBD2. The CDR3 totals 15 residues. The V and J ends lost 1 base and 4 bases, in that order; junction bases with no gene match: 3. Germline lookup yields CDR1 SGHAT and CDR2 FQNNGV. The CDR3 bases are TGTGCCAGCAGCTTAGGGCGGGGGGGCTCAGATACGCAGTATTTT. Encoded protein: CASSLGRGGSDTQYF.

This clonotype was found a few times. V gene TRBV2 combines with J gene TRBJ2-1, with D possibly matching TRBD1 (5 bases). V shed 6 bases and J shed 10 bases, with 13 bases lying between them. In germline, CDR1 is SNHLY, CDR2 FYNNEI. The CDR3 is 12 amino acids. CDR3 nucleotide sequence: TGTGCCAGCAGAGGGGCCCCCATAGAGCAGTTCTTC. It translates to CASRGAPIEQFF. The variable domain in full, with the rest retrieved from reference TRBV2 and TRBJ2-1, is EPEVTQTPSHQVTQMGQEVILRCVPISNHLYFYWYRQILGQKVEFLVSFYNNEISEKSEIFDDQFSVERPDGSNFTLKIRSTKLEDSAMYFCASRGAPIEQFFGPGTRLTVL.

The chain carries TRBV7-9 and TRBJ2-7; tentative D call: TRBD1 (5 bases). Looked up from germline, CDR1 is SEHNR and CDR2 is FQNEAQ (reference sequence). The CDR3 has 14 residues. Deletions cut 5 bases from V and 2 bases from J, with 13 bases between. CDR3 bases: TGTGCCAGCAGCCAGGGTCTTAACCCCTACGAGCAGTACTTC. This translates into CASSQGLNPYEQYF.

The genes are TRBV7-2 and TRBJ1-5; D not certain. V was pared by 2 bases and J by 1 base, with 9 bases between. The CDR3 is made up of 15 amino acids. Germline values: CDR1 SGHTA, CDR2 FQGNSA. The CDR3 here is CASSLTGHSNQPQHF. The CDR3 coding sequence is TGTGCCAGCAGCTTAACTGGGCACAGCAATCAGCCCCAGCATTTT.

The rearrangement joins TRBV7-2 to TRBJ1-1; D is perhaps TRBD1 (6 bases). V was cut by 2 bases and J by 3 bases, with 10 bases left in between. The CDR3 spans 14 residues. From germline, CDR1 is SGHTA and CDR2 FQGNSA. The CDR3 loop is CASSLKQGYTEAFF. CDR3 sequence (DNA): TGTGCCAGCAGCTTAAAACAGGGTTACACTGAAGCTTTCTTT.

This clonotype turned up a few times. The V gene is TRBV7-8, the J gene TRBJ2-7; 8 bases fit TRBD2. The CDR3 runs 18 residues. From germline, CDR1 is SGHVS and CDR2 FQNEAQ. Trimming cost V 1 base and J 0 bases; bases outside gene matches: 11. In nucleotides, the CDR3 is TGTGCCAGCAGCTTAGAAGGATTAGCGGGACTTAGCTCCTACGAGCAGTACTTC. This encodes CASSLEGLAGLSSYEQYF.